The sequence of this T cell receptor (beta chain) was determined in a study of metastatic and nonmetastatic thyroid tumors (dated by TCRdb to about 2020). Background on the whole study: Repertoires from peripheral blood and from tumor or nodule tissue samples of malignant and benign thyroid patients were compared. What the authors observed across the whole study: In both blood and tumor samples, TCR beta diversity was reported to be significantly higher in malignant tumors than in benign nodules.

Before undergoing thyroid surgery, none of the patients had been given any kind of treatment. Using T-cell receptor beta sequencing, the researchers looked back retrospectively at clinical samples from patients, gathered between the early 2010s and the late 2010s. Library generation was performed with PCR. Reads for this sample came from an Illumina HiSeq 4000. High-throughput sequencing was used to profile the CDR3 region of the TCR beta-chain in every patient. The original methods were these. The researchers built a classifier to tell apart papillary thyroid cancer patients with distant metastasis, based on CDR3 differences among clinicopathological groups. The Shannon index was used to assess repertoire diversity, and the Morisita-Horn index was used to assess tumor-blood repertoire similarity. Using fastp at Q25 and MiXCR, TCRdb reprocessed the public reads and kept productive beta chains. The V and J calls, along with clone size, are taken from TCRdb and not from the paper's own processing. In all, the sample holds 5,500 or so clones, and around 33% of those were seen once. The ten largest clones capture about 37% of the sample.

Based on its abundance in the sample, this clone is medium-sized (0.01 to 0.1%). The antigen it binds to is not known. Qualities for individual bases were not recorded, and no much larger clone is one base off. The trim is 3 bases for V and 7 bases for J, with a gap of 13 bases between the germline ends. The CDR3 runs 13 amino acids, cysteine and phenylalanine included. Here the CDR3 DNA is all that survives: 39 bases in frame from base 1. CDR1 and CDR2, looked up from the germline V gene (reference sequence), are DFQATT and SNEGSKA. The sample consisted of adjacent normal tissue. Recombination linked TRBV20-1 to TRBJ2-1, and perhaps TRBD2 as D gene, on 5 matching bases. This receptor was taken from a male donor with papillary thyroid cancer or a benign thyroid nodule (not recorded which). Some clones in this sample may be carry-over from other donors' samples. The DNA sequence is as follows: TGCAGTGCTAGGGACTCCATAGGGAATGAGCAGTTCTTC. Its protein product is CSARDSIGNEQFF.